This T cell receptor beta chain was identified during a study of OX40 agonist ivuxolimab in advanced cancers. Of note for this clone: Its specificity is not known.

Profiled with immunoSEQ multiplex PCR; TCRdb holds only in-frame clones, not every one. The data hold about 43,000 clones, with around 85% observed a single time. The cohort excluded patients with autoimmune disease history or systemic immunosuppression. General study findings and limits: At 0.1 to 3.0 mg/kg, clonal expansion of CD4+ and CD8+ blood T cells had occurred by week 6.

The specimen comprised CD4+ or CD8+ T cells sorted from blood, sampled in a trial of the OX40 agonist ivuxolimab. This TCR derives from an adult with an advanced solid tumor such as melanoma, head and neck, liver or kidney cancer.

The CDR3 region is CASSLRVPHDGYTF. CDR3 DNA: TGTGCCAGCAGCTTACGGGTGCCTCACGATGGCTACACCTTC. The chain employs TRBV11-2 and TRBJ1-2, with D uncertain. This CDR3 comprises 14 residues. Trimming pared 2 bases from V and 6 bases from J, leaving 13 bases between. Per the germline V gene, CDR1 is SGHAT and CDR2 is FQNNGV.